One sample yielded the 5 T cell receptor beta chains listed below, sequenced in a study of blood T cells in healthy people across ages (dated by TCRdb to about 2015). Library generation was performed with 5' RACE. Reads for this sample came from an Illumina HiSeq 2500. A second PCR of roughly 7 to 11 cycles was performed with a sample-barcoded 5' primer and a J-beta primer mix. TCRdb passed the public sequencing reads through fastp at Q25 and MiXCR, retaining productive beta sequences. Each CDR3 protein gets just one entry, which takes the most common genes and DNA from the rows behind it. Counted in this sample were 600,000 to 1,000,000 distinct CDR3 sequences; about 25% of them appeared once. Approximately 3.7% of the sample comes from the top ten. This same sample was also part of a study on T cells of mothers and their children.

The sequencing input was blood. These TCRs come from a boy between 10 and 17 years old in good health.

The chain employs TRBV15 and TRBJ2-6, with D possibly being TRBD1 (6 bases). Germline CDR1 LNHNV, CDR2 YYDKDF (reference sequence). V gave up 2 bases and J gave up 0 bases, with 11 bases separating them. The length of the CDR3 is 17 residues. For the CDR3, the DNA is TGTGCCACCAGCAGAACAGGGTCTCTCTCTGGGGCCAACGTCCTGACTTTC. Amino acid sequence: CATSRTGSLSGANVLTF.

V is TRBV2 and J is TRBJ2-1; 10 bases are a match to TRBD1. The J call is uncertain, as TRBJ2-5 better fits the DNA end. CDR1 SNHLY and CDR2 FYNNEI come from the germline V gene. This CDR3 contains 14 residues. CDR3 loop: CASTGTGVEETQYF. For the CDR3, the DNA is TGTGCCAGCACTGGGACAGGGGTTGAGGAGACCCAGTACTTC.

The V gene is TRBV20-1, the J gene TRBJ2-3; 7 bases fit TRBD1. CDR1 and CDR2 from the germline V gene are DFQATT and SNEGSKA (reference sequence). Trimming took 1 base from V and 2 from J; bases not matched to a gene: 3. CDR3 length: 14 residues. This CDR3 reads CSARGTGTTDTQYF. The CDR3 nucleotides are TGCAGTGCTAGAGGGACAGGTACCACAGATACGCAGTATTTT.

This clonotype occurred a few times. V gene TRBV27 combines with J gene TRBJ2-7; perhaps TRBD1 as D (5 bases). V was pared by 8 bases and J by 2 bases, with 13 bases between. This CDR3 contains 13 residues. Germline V gives CDR1 MNHEY, CDR2 SMNVEV (reference sequence). In DNA form, the CDR3 reads TGTGCCAGCGGAACGACAGAAGCCTACGAGCAGTACTTC. Translated, it gives CASGTTEAYEQYF.

The rearrangement links TRBV10-3 to TRBJ2-5; TRBD2 matches at 8 bases. V lost 6 bases and J lost 6; bases outside the gene matches: 6. The CDR3 totals 13 residues. CDR1 is ENHRY, CDR2 SYGVKD, per germline. CDR3 nucleotide sequence: TGTGCCATCAGGGAGACTAGCGAGCAGACCCAGTACTTC. This translates into CAIRETSEQTQYF.